The rows below give T cell receptor beta chains drawn from one sample of a study of blood T cell repertoires in COVID-19. Clones were sequenced by immunoSEQ multiplex PCR, and TCRdb holds only the in-frame ones, with some missing. The sample consists of about 260,000 clones, 80% to 90% of them appearing once. The sequenced sample consisted of peripheral blood. Every receptor here comes from a man aged 25 to 45 with active or convalescent COVID-19. Each CDR3 is given with its conserved first and last residue. D genes are given only for firm matches. Rows may omit the clone size; those that give it use once, few, many or a size class.

abundance	j_gene	d_gene	v_gene	CDR3aa	CDR3nt
NA	TRBJ2-2	NA	TRBV6-2/TRBV6-3	CASSYDLSSAGELFF	TGTGCCAGCAGTTACGATTTGAGTTCCGCCGGGGAGCTGTTTTTT
NA	TRBJ1-2	TRBD1	TRBV30	CACTRFGTGDNYGYTF	TGTGCCTGTACACGCTTCGGGACAGGAGATAACTATGGCTACACCTTC
NA	TRBJ1-6	TRBD1	TRBV5-1	CASSSTGNNSPLHF	TGCGCCAGCAGCTCGACAGGGAATAATTCACCCCTCCACTTT
NA	TRBJ1-2	NA	TRBV12-3/TRBV12-4	CASSPDSLYGYTF	TGTGCCAGCAGTCCGGACAGCCTCTATGGCTACACCTTC
NA	TRBJ1-2	NA	TRBV19	CASSIAGLTYGYTF	TGTGCCAGTAGTATTGCGGGACTTACCTATGGCTACACCTTC
once	TRBJ1-4	NA	TRBV6-5	CASRVNEKLFF	TGTGCCAGCCGGGTAAATGAAAAACTGTTTTTT
NA	TRBJ1-1	NA	TRBV12-3/TRBV12-4	CASTAEGWTEAFF	TGTGCCAGCACCGCAGAGGGATGGACTGAAGCTTTCTTT
NA	TRBJ2-7	NA	TRBV30	CAARRDRPSEQYF	TGTGCCGCCCGGAGGGACCGACCCTCCGAGCAGTACTTC
NA	TRBJ1-1	NA	TRBV5-1	CASSLHSSSSGGWGTEAFF	TGCGCCAGCAGCTTGCATAGTTCGTCTTCCGGGGGATGGGGGACTGAAGCTTTCTTT
NA	TRBJ2-7	TRBD1	TRBV6-6	CASRRDRGELYEQYF	TGTGCCAGCAGGCGGGACAGGGGGGAGCTCTACGAGCAGTACTTC
NA	TRBJ2-5	NA	TRBV9	CASSAGGTGETQYF	TGTGCCAGCAGCGCGGGGGGCACTGGGGAGACCCAGTACTTC
NA	TRBJ2-1	TRBD1	TRBV6-5	CASSRQGVGNEQFF	TGTGCCAGCAGCCGACAGGGTGTAGGCAATGAGCAGTTCTTC
NA	TRBJ1-5	NA	TRBV4-2	CASSQELMRDYQPQHF	TGTGCCAGCAGCCAAGAATTGATGAGGGATTATCAGCCCCAGCATTTT
NA	TRBJ1-2	TRBD1	TRBV29-1	CSVLDRDRHGYTF	TGCAGCGTCCTCGACCGGGACAGACATGGCTACACCTTC
NA	TRBJ1-4	TRBD1	TRBV4-1	CASSQGTGSTVEKLFF	TGCGCCAGCAGCCAGGGGACAGGGTCGACGGTCGAAAAACTGTTTTTT
NA	TRBJ1-5	NA	TRBV18	CASSPTNGLNQPQHF	TGTGCCAGCTCACCAACCAACGGACTCAATCAGCCCCAGCATTTT
NA	TRBJ1-1	NA	TRBV5-1	CASSLSTAGPNTEAFF	TGCGCCAGCAGCTTGAGTACGGCAGGTCCGAACACTGAAGCTTTCTTT